The 19 T cell receptor beta chains below all came from one sample that was sequenced in a study of beta chain features in type 1 diabetes (dated by TCRdb to the late 2010s). Libraries were made using the immunoSEQ multiplex PCR assay. The entire amount of isolated RNA was reverse transcribed using the High Capacity cDNA Reverse Transcription Kit, so the sequenced TCRB transcripts were expressed ones. The immuneACCESS repertoire file appears here via TCRdb, limited to in-frame rearrangements. These files lack a portion of the clones; in checked studies, under half of the deficit traces to unresolved V genes, and the cause of the others is not known. This sample is represented by roughly 450,000 clones; approximately 13% of them were singletons. Roughly 0.036% of the sample lies in the top ten. Sequenced material: naive CD4+ T cells from blood. Interpreted using the paper, the cell subset or site label stands for: true naive CD4+ T cells. Receptor source: a man under 40 in good health.

Only one count was recorded for this clone. This sample also contains other DNA sequences that code for the same CDR3. This chain connects TRBV5-1 to TRBJ1-6; D is unclear. The CDR3 consists of 13 residues. Trimming took off 0 bases at V and 10 bases at J, with 8 bases between the two ends. Germline V gene data show CDR1 as SGHRS and CDR2 as YFSETQ. CDR3 region: CASSLAGRSPLHF. CDR3 sequence (DNA): TGCGCCAGCAGCTTGGCCGGCAGGTCACCCCTCCACTTT.

This clone was detected a few times. The chain recombines TRBV7-9 with TRBJ2-1, with TRBD2 matching 10 bases. The CDR3 has 15 residues. Per germline, CDR1 SEHNR and CDR2 FQNEAQ (reference sequence). The J segment lost 4 bases and the V segment lost 4 bases, leaving 4 bases of the junction unmatched. CDR3 amino acids: CASSSLAGDYNEQFF. In DNA form, the CDR3 reads TGTGCCAGCAGCTCTCTAGCGGGAGATTACAATGAGCAGTTCTTC.

The chain combines TRBV29-1 with TRBJ1-5; a weak D match, TRBD1 (5 bases). Germline assignment: CDR1 SQVTM and CDR2 ANQGSEA. Trimming pared 4 bases from V and 4 bases from J, leaving 11 bases between. This CDR3 comprises 13 residues. The CDR3 reads CSVGQAGNQPQHF. The CDR3 nucleotides read TGCAGCGTTGGTCAGGCAGGGAATCAGCCCCAGCATTTT.

This clone was picked up a small number of times. V is TRBV18 and J is TRBJ2-5; D ambiguous. Germline V CDR1 and CDR2: KGHSH, LQKENI. V shed 2 bases and J shed 5 bases, with 9 bases lying between them. CDR3 length equals 13 residues. CDR3 sequence: CASSPNNRETQYF. DNA for the CDR3: TGTGCCAGCTCACCAAATAACCGGGAGACCCAGTACTTC.

With respect to this clone: The same CDR3 arises from other DNA sequences in this sample as well. The chain carries TRBV29-1 and TRBJ1-2, with 8 bases fitting TRBD1. This CDR3 contains 13 residues. V shed 7 bases, J shed 0 bases, and the junction held 4 bases outside the gene matches. The germline CDR1 and CDR2 sequences are SQVTM and ANQGSEA. DNA for the CDR3: TGCAGCGGGGGGACAGGAACTAACTATGGCTACACCTTC. This gives the protein CSGGTGTNYGYTF.

For the CDR3, the DNA is TGTGCCAGCAAAGACTCCGGGCGGGGCACTGAAGCTTTCTTT. This encodes CASKDSGRGTEAFF. The chain has TRBV2 and TRBJ1-1, with D unresolved. The germline gives CDR1 SNHLY, CDR2 FYNNEI. V gave up 7 bases and J gave up 4 bases, with 16 bases separating them. The CDR3 is 14 residues long.

CDR3 residues: CASSLGQSNYGYTF. CDR3 nucleotides: TGCGCCAGCAGCTTGGGACAGTCTAACTATGGCTACACCTTC. The chain has TRBV5-1 and TRBJ1-2; TRBD1 might be the D (5 bases). V was pared by 0 bases and J by 0 bases, with 6 bases between. This CDR3 contains 14 residues. CDR1 is SGHRS, CDR2 YFSETQ, per germline.

The V and J genes are TRBV18 and TRBJ2-7; no clear D gene. This CDR3 spans 19 amino acids. The germline V gene encodes CDR1 KGHSH and CDR2 LQKENI. V was trimmed by 4 bases and J by 0 bases, leaving 25 bases between them. CDR3 in amino acids: CASSRLSSGNVGFSYEQYF. The CDR3, as DNA: TGTGCCAGCTCACGTCTGAGTTCTGGGAATGTGGGGTTCTCCTACGAGCAGTACTTC.

Concerning this clone: In the same sample, other DNA sequences code for this CDR3. This rearrangement joins TRBV11-3 to TRBJ2-3; 7 nucleotides line up with TRBD2. The CDR3 totals 14 residues. Germline assignment: CDR1 SGHNT and CDR2 YENEEA. With V trimmed by 3 bases and J by 1 base, 1 base remained unmatched. CDR3 bases: TGTGCCAGCAGCTTGGGGAGGGGCACAGATACGCAGTATTTT. Protein sequence: CASSLGRGTDTQYF.

This clone was seen more than once but under ten times. The J gene is TRBJ2-7, the V gene TRBV18, with TRBD1 matching over 7 bases. The V gene's germline CDR1 is KGHSH and CDR2 LQKENI. There are 13 residues in the CDR3. Trimming removed 3 bases from V and 7 bases from J; junction bases left unmatched: 6. The CDR3 sequence: CASSPDRAREQYF. CDR3 nucleotide sequence: TGTGCCAGCTCACCTGACAGGGCGAGGGAGCAGTACTTC.

This chain joins TRBV29-1 and TRBJ1-2; tentatively, D is TRBD1 (5 bases). The germline CDR1 and CDR2 sequences are SQVTM and ANQGSEA. Trimming took 2 bases from V and 7 from J, leaving 11 bases between them. CDR3 length: 12 residues. CDR3 amino acids: CSVERGVTGYTF. DNA for the CDR3: TGCAGCGTTGAACGAGGGGTGACTGGCTACACCTTC. Based on the CDR3 plus reference TRBV29-1 and TRBJ1-2, the full variable domain is SAVISQKPSRDICQRGTSLTIQCQVDSQVTMMFWYRQQPGQSLTLIATANQGSEATYESGFVIDKFPISRPNLTFSTLTVSNMSPEDSSIYLCSVERGVTGYTFGSGTRLTVV.

This sequence joins TRBV7-6 and TRBJ2-3; 8 bases map to TRBD1. The CDR3 sequence is 14 residues long. Germline CDR1 and CDR2: SGHVS and FNYEAQ. Trimming removed 3 bases from V and 4 bases from J; junction bases left unmatched: 3. The CDR3, as DNA: TGTGCCAGCAGCTTGGACAGGGTTGCAGATACGCAGTATTTT. Amino acid sequence: CASSLDRVADTQYF.

In its sample, this clone was seen a few times. At the DNA level, this CDR3 is encoded by other sequences in the same sample as well. The chain has TRBV18 and TRBJ2-2; D gene unclear. CDR1 and CDR2 (germline): KGHSH, LQKENI. V lost 2 bases to trimming and J lost 3 bases, with 4 bases between them. The CDR3 extends over 13 amino acids. As DNA, the CDR3 is TGTGCCAGCTCACCAAGGGACACCGGGGAGCTGTTTTTT. Protein sequence: CASSPRDTGELFF.

The V and J genes are TRBV7-2 and TRBJ2-7, with 9 bases aligning to TRBD1. Germline V gene lookup returns CDR1 SGHTA and CDR2 FQGNSA. This CDR3 has 17 residues. With V trimmed by 5 bases and J by 3 bases, 14 bases remained unmatched. The CDR3 DNA sequence: TGTGCCAGCAGCATCCGGGGCCGGGACAGGGTCCTCTACGAGCAGTACTTC. Translation: CASSIRGRDRVLYEQYF.

The rearrangement uses TRBV7-8 and TRBJ2-5; no clear D gene. Deletions cut 5 bases from V and 4 bases from J, with 2 bases between. CDR3 length: 10 amino acids. Germline assignment: CDR1 SGHVS and CDR2 FQNEAQ. The CDR3 nucleotides are TGTGCCAGCAGCGGAGAGACCCAGTACTTC. Protein sequence: CASSGETQYF.

The chain recombines TRBV6-5 with TRBJ2-5; D gene unclear. The CDR3 sequence is 13 residues long. V was cut by 0 bases and J by 5 bases, with 7 bases left in between. Germline V gives CDR1 MNHEY, CDR2 SVGAGI. Here the CDR3 reads CASSYSDVETQYF. CDR3 DNA sequence: TGTGCCAGCAGTTACTCGGACGTGGAGACCCAGTACTTC.

In this sample, this clone turned up a few times. The chain uses TRBV5-4 and TRBJ2-5; 9 bases match TRBD2. V shed 9 bases, J shed 9 bases, and the junction held 9 bases outside the gene matches. Germline CDR1 SGHNT, CDR2 YYREEE (reference sequence). This CDR3 comprises 12 residues. DNA of the CDR3: TGTGCCACAGGGCTAGCGGGGATGGCCCAGTACTTC. It encodes CATGLAGMAQYF. The variable domain in full, with the rest retrieved from reference TRBV5-4 and TRBJ2-5, is ETGVTQSPTHLIKTRGQQVTLRCSSQSGHNTVSWYQQALGQGPQFIFQYYREEENGRGNFPPRFSGLQFPNYSSELNVNALELDDSALYLCATGLAGMAQYFGPGTRLLVL.

This clone was seen at least ten times. V and J are TRBV9 and TRBJ2-5; 8 nucleotides match TRBD2. Trimming at V came to 3 bases and at J to 3 bases, leaving 7 bases not matched to a gene. The CDR3 extends over 15 amino acids. Germline V gene lookup returns CDR1 SGDLS and CDR2 YYNGEE. In DNA, the CDR3 is TGTGCCAGCAGCGCGGGTAGCGGGGCGGAAGAGACCCAGTACTTC. Encoded protein: CASSAGSGAEETQYF.

This clone has only a few counts. CDR3 loop: CAFLQETQYF. The CDR3 DNA sequence: TGTGCCTTTTTGCAAGAGACCCAGTACTTC. V usage is TRBV30 and J usage is TRBJ2-5; unclear D gene. The CDR3 is made up of 10 amino acids. Germline values: CDR1 GTSNPN, CDR2 SVGIG (reference sequence). Trimming removed 7 bases from V and 2 bases from J, with 5 bases in between.